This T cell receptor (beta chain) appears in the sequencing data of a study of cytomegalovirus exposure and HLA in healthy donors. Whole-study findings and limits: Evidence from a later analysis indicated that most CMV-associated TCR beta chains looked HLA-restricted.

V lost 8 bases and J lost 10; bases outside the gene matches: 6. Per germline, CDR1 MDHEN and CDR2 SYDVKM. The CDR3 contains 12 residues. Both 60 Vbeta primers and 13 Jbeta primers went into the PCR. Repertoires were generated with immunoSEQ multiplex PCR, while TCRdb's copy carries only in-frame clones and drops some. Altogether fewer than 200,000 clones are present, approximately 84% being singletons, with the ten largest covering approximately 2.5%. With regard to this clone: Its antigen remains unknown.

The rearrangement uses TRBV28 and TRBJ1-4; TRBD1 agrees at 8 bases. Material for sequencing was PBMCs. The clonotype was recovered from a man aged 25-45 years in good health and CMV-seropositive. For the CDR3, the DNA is TGTGCCAGCGGAGACAGGGGTGGAAAACTGTTTTTT. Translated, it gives CASGDRGGKLFF.